The rows below give T cell receptor beta chains drawn from one sample of a study of patients and donors after allogeneic stem cell transplantation. One entry per CDR3 protein, called by TCRdb with MiXCR from the RT-PCR reads. The sample carries 400,000 to 450,000 distinct CDR3 sequences, 16% recorded once. Sequenced input: blood, either unsorted or a sorted T cell fraction (not recorded which). The source is a human donor who was either an allogeneic HSCT recipient or a stem cell or donor lymphocyte infusion donor (not recorded which). It is not recorded whose cells these are; they may come from a transplant donor. Each CDR3 is given with its conserved first and last residue. D genes are given only for firm matches. Not all rows give a size; the values are once, few, many and, for expanded clones, a class.

v_call	clone_size	d_call	j_call	cdr3_aa	cdr3_nt
TRBV20-1	few	.	TRBJ2-7	CSARDLNRAYEQYF	TGCAGTGCTAGAGATTTGAATAGGGCCTACGAGCAGTACTTC
TRBV4-1	few	TRBD2	TRBJ2-2	CASSPNNLAGGNTGELFF	TGCGCCAGCAGCCCAAACAACCTAGCGGGAGGGAACACCGGGGAGCTGTTTTTT
TRBV7-2	few	.	TRBJ1-4	CASSLKRSTNEKLFF	TGTGCCAGCAGCTTAAAACGGTCAACTAATGAAAAACTGTTTTTT
TRBV7-6	few	.	TRBJ2-3	CASSSGDNTDTQYF	TGTGCCAGCAGCTCCGGGGACAACACAGATACGCAGTATTTT
TRBV4-1	many	.	TRBJ1-2	CASSQGTYGYTF	TGCGCCAGCAGCCAGGGCACCTATGGCTACACCTTC
TRBV9	.	.	TRBJ1-5	CASSVDGAQPQHF	TGTGCCAGCAGCGTAGACGGGGCTCAGCCCCAGCATTTT
TRBV6-5	.	TRBD2	TRBJ2-2	CASSSAGGRVTGELFF	TGTGCCAGCAGTTCAGCGGGGGGGCGCGTCACCGGGGAGCTGTTTTTT
TRBV11-2	few	TRBD2	TRBJ2-6	CASRRLAGGHRSGANVLTF	TGTGCCAGCAGACGACTAGCGGGGGGCCATCGCTCTGGGGCCAACGTCCTGACTTTC
TRBV30	few	TRBD1	TRBJ1-2	CAWSRDRRGYTF	TGTGCCTGGAGCCGGGACAGACGTGGCTACACCTTC
TRBV4-1	many	.	TRBJ2-1	CASSHPYNEQFF	TGCGCCAGCAGCCATCCGTACAATGAGCAGTTCTTC
TRBV7-2	.	TRBD1	TRBJ2-3	CASSLRGTGADTQYF	TGTGCCAGCAGCTTAAGAGGGACAGGGGCCGATACGCAGTATTTT
TRBV5-1	few	TRBD1	TRBJ2-5	CASSLLGTGGQETQYF	TGCGCCAGCAGCTTGCTTGGGACAGGGGGCCAAGAGACCCAGTACTTC
TRBV10-3	few	.	TRBJ1-6	CAIAGTANSPLHF	TGTGCCATAGCCGGGACGGCCAATTCACCCCTCCACTTT
TRBV6-1	.	.	TRBJ1-6	CASSKHAINSPLHF	TGTGCCAGCAGTAAACACGCGATAAATTCACCCCTCCACTTT
TRBV7-2	.	.	TRBJ2-7	CASSLLGLSHEQYF	TGTGCCAGCAGCTTGTTAGGGCTTAGCCACGAGCAGTACTTC
TRBV24-1	few	.	TRBJ2-7	CATTGGNVYEQYF	TGTGCCACCACTGGGGGGAACGTCTACGAGCAGTACTTC
TRBV19	.	TRBD2	TRBJ2-7	CATSPGLATYEQYF	TGTGCCACTAGCCCGGGACTAGCAACCTACGAGCAGTACTTC
TRBV13	.	.	TRBJ2-4	CASSFGQVAQYF	TGTGCCAGCAGCTTCGGGCAGGTAGCTCAGTACTTC
TRBV15	few	.	TRBJ2-7	CATSRDLDLRSYEQYF	TGTGCCACCAGCAGAGACTTAGACCTGAGGTCCTACGAGCAGTACTTC
TRBV29-1	.	.	TRBJ2-5	CSVTESRKTQYF	TGCAGCGTCACTGAGTCTAGAAAGACCCAGTACTTC
TRBV6-2/TRBV6-3	.	.	TRBJ1-2	CASSFQVYGYTF	TGTGCCAGCAGTTTTCAGGTCTATGGCTACACCTTC
TRBV5-1	.	.	TRBJ1-1	CASGGLNTEAFF	TGCGCCAGCGGAGGATTGAACACTGAAGCTTTCTTT
TRBV6-2/TRBV6-3	few	.	TRBJ2-6	CASSRGASGANVLTF	TGTGCCAGCAGCCGGGGGGCCTCTGGGGCCAACGTCCTGACTTTC
TRBV15	few	TRBD2	TRBJ2-1	CATSRGSGGGFSYNEQFF	TGTGCCACCAGCAGAGGCTCCGGGGGGGGGTTCTCCTACAATGAGCAGTTCTTC
TRBV6-6	few	.	TRBJ1-2	CASSIEGFGGYTF	TGTGCCAGCAGTATTGAGGGCTTCGGTGGCTACACCTTC
TRBV20-1	few	TRBD2	TRBJ2-7	CSARDYRGSSAYEQYF	TGCAGTGCTAGAGATTATCGCGGGAGTTCAGCCTACGAGCAGTACTTC
TRBV20-1	.	TRBD2	TRBJ2-1	CSASREGSYNEQFF	TGCAGTGCATCGCGGGAGGGCTCCTACAATGAGCAGTTCTTC
TRBV25-1	.	.	TRBJ1-5	CASMGNPNQPQHF	TGTGCCAGCATGGGCAACCCCAATCAGCCCCAGCATTTT
TRBV6-1	few	TRBD2	TRBJ2-3	CASRPPRGLAEGDTQYF	TGTGCCAGCAGACCCCCCCGGGGACTAGCGGAGGGAGATACGCAGTATTTT
TRBV4-1	.	.	TRBJ2-5	CASSQGLEIVETQYF	TGCGCCAGCAGCCAAGGATTGGAGATTGTGGAGACCCAGTACTTC
TRBV27	few	.	TRBJ2-7	CASSWGGESYEQYF	TGTGCCAGCAGTTGGGGCGGGGAGTCCTACGAGCAGTACTTC
TRBV27	few	.	TRBJ2-2	CASHPSGYTGELFF	TGTGCCAGCCACCCAAGCGGATACACCGGGGAGCTGTTTTTT
TRBV9	few	.	TRBJ2-7	CASSVLDSSYEQYF	TGTGCCAGCAGCGTATTGGACAGTAGCTACGAGCAGTACTTC
TRBV5-4	.	.	TRBJ2-5	CASSLEGGAETQYF	TGTGCCAGCAGCTTGGAGGGGGGCGCGGAGACCCAGTACTTC
TRBV7-2	.	TRBD2	TRBJ2-3	CASSSSGGAKDTQYF	TGTGCCAGCAGCTCTAGCGGGGGGGCCAAAGATACGCAGTATTTT
TRBV7-9	.	TRBD2	TRBJ2-3	CASSLPGLAGGHTQYF	TGTGCCAGCAGCTTGCCCGGACTAGCGGGGGGTCATACGCAGTATTTT
TRBV12-3/TRBV12-4	many	TRBD2	TRBJ2-7	CASQLAGVGEQYF	TGTGCCAGCCAACTAGCGGGAGTGGGGGAGCAGTACTTC
TRBV11-3	few	TRBD1	TRBJ1-2	CASSTGGGYTF	TGTGCCAGCAGCACAGGGGGTGGCTACACCTTC
TRBV5-5	few	TRBD2	TRBJ2-3	CASSRGTSGSTDTQYF	TGTGCCAGCAGCCGGGGGACTAGCGGGAGTACAGATACGCAGTATTTT
TRBV7-3	.	.	TRBJ2-7	CASITKGSSFSYEQYF	TGTGCCAGCATCACTAAGGGCAGCTCATTCTCCTACGAGCAGTACTTC